This T cell receptor beta chain was recovered during a study of T-cell reconstitution after alpha-beta-depleted transplantation in children (dated by TCRdb to the mid-2010s). In the study overall: T-cell immune reconstitution after TCRalphabeta/CD19-depleted allogeneic hematopoietic cell transplantation in children was quantitatively tracked in the study by means of TCR repertoire profiling.

Deletion took 1 base off V and 2 bases off J, with a span of 13 bases between the germline ends. Per the germline V gene, SGHRS is the CDR1 and YFSETQ is the CDR2. The CDR3 starts with the cysteine, ends with the phenylalanine, and has 15 residues. The sequence is cut down to CDR3 DNA, 45 bases in frame from base 1. The method was PCR. TCRdb shows the sequencer as Illumina HiSeq 2500. Molecular barcoding was employed in the preparation of TCR libraries, with unique molecular identifiers being used to normalize TCRbeta repertoire quantification. TCRdb took the public reads, trimmed them with fastp at Q25, ran MiXCR for clone calling and kept in-frame beta chains. Each record represents a unique CDR3 protein, reported with the most common genes and DNA among its rows. The sample contains some 240,000 distinct CDR3 sequences, more than 7.5% of them found a single time. Approximately 4.7% of the sample lies in the top ten.

This clonotype has a handful of counts. The antigen it binds to is not known. Within one base of it there is no much larger clone, and no base qualities were kept. The V and J segments used are TRBV5-1 and TRBJ2-7; the D region possibly corresponds to TRBD1 (6 bases align). The sequences come from PBMCs from the stem cell graft donor, collected from the stem cell graft. The receptor was isolated from a human donor who donated a stem cell graft to a child with SCID. The CDR3 reads CASSLTPSGAYEQYF. The DNA sequence is given as TGCGCCAGCAGCTTGACACCCTCAGGGGCCTACGAGCAGTACTTC. The CDR3, completed at both ends by the reference TRBV5-1 and TRBJ2-7 genes, gives the full variable domain KAGVTQTPRYLIKTRGQQVTLSCSPISGHRSVSWYQQTPGQGLQFLFEYFSETQRNKGNFPGRFSGRQFSNSRSEMNVSTLELGDSALYLCASSLTPSGAYEQYFGPGTRLTVT.